The rows below give T cell receptor beta chains drawn from one sample of a study of shared clonotypes between healthy human individuals. Method: immunoSEQ multiplex PCR; TCRdb's copy keeps in-frame clones and lacks some. Seen here are 1 million to 1.3 million clones, more than 75% observed once, and the top ten hold 0.5% to 0.65%. Sequencing was done on a sample of memory CD4+ T cells from PBMCs. These receptors were taken from a man aged 18-30 years in good health. Some clones in this sample may be carry-over from other donors' samples. CDR3s leave out the opening cysteine and the closing phenylalanine or tryptophan. A row's size may be missing; if present it is once, few, many or a size class.

NA,TRBJ2-7,TRBV5-1,ASSSPGGYEQY
NA,TRBJ2-5,TRBV25-1,ASSEWPGQGQETQY
NA,TRBJ2-7,TRBV7-2,ASSLGREYYEQY
NA,TRBJ2-7,TRBV28,ASSVAYRAYEQY
NA,TRBJ2-2,TRBV25-1,AAGRENTGELF
NA,TRBJ1-2,TRBV7-2,ASSLGGTNYGYT
NA,TRBJ2-5,TRBV5-1,ASSSAGTTQETQY
NA,TRBJ1-2,TRBV5-1,ASSLGQGAGVWKGYT
once,TRBJ2-1,TRBV30,AWSVKGYNEQF
NA,TRBJ2-3,TRBV19,ASKDSGTDTQY
NA,TRBJ2-5,TRBV4-1,ASSLVGGETQY
many,TRBJ2-1,TRBV9,ASTQSSAPYNEQF
few,TRBJ1-1,TRBV7-9,ASSPRGMAAF
NA,TRBJ2-7,TRBV6-1,ASSPVNEQY
NA,TRBJ2-1,TRBV5-1,ASSTLAGPYNEQF
NA,TRBJ2-5,TRBV15,ATSSPRTGSGETQY
many,TRBJ1-1,TRBV30,AWSGRGRQNTEAF
NA,TRBJ2-7,TRBV6-1,ASSFLRAYEQY
NA,NA,TRBV7-6,ASSLEAGDEQY
NA,TRBJ1-1,TRBV2,ASSDRLDTEAF
NA,TRBJ1-5,TRBV6-6,ASRGTANQPQH
NA,TRBJ2-1,TRBV7-4,ASSLTGVASYNEQF
NA,TRBJ1-2,TRBV6-5,ASSDDLGGYT
NA,TRBJ2-4,TRBV4-1,ASSQDPAKNIQY
NA,TRBJ2-3,TRBV6-5,ASKRQGKTDTQY
NA,TRBJ1-4,TRBV18,ASSPPFGQGTNEKLF
NA,TRBJ1-1,TRBV28,ASSGGRDRNTEAF
once,TRBJ1-2,TRBV30,ARDLGQYGYT
NA,TRBJ1-2,TRBV6-6,ASSYSITTGNGYT
NA,TRBJ2-1,TRBV5-1,ASQSDTLAQQF
few,TRBJ2-1,TRBV5-1,ASSPGTVYNEQF
NA,TRBJ2-2,TRBV5-1,ASSLDKDIGELF
many,TRBJ1-2,TRBV6-6,ASSYGTGSDGYT
NA,TRBJ1-4,TRBV6-5,ASSYLQSTNEKLF
NA,TRBJ1-4,TRBV19,ASSRSAGILF
NA,TRBJ2-5,TRBV5-1,ASSLVPTGQETQY